This T cell receptor (beta chain) derives from a study of graft-versus-host responses after intestinal transplantation. Study-wide background: Every recipient had anti-thymocyte globulin induction and approximately 3 years of tacrolimus plus steroids.

On this clone: Antigen unknown.

Only in-frame clones appear in the TCRdb table, and some are missing; sequencing was by immunoSEQ multiplex PCR. Here the sample spans about 100,000 clones, 91% being singletons. General study points: Ileal or blood samples showed some GvH clones first, and such clones were also found in recipient marrow. Some patients had graft-donor T cell macrochimerism. In their allografts, the ratios of graft-versus-host to host-versus-graft T cell clones were high.

The length of the CDR3 is 18 residues. Germline V lookup: CDR1 SGHTA, CDR2 FQGTGA. The ends lost 5 bases at V and 6 bases at J; junction bases unmatched: 13. This chain joins TRBV7-3 and TRBJ2-2; 12 nucleotides line up with TRBD2. This TCR was sampled from a human donor who was the organ donor for an intestinal transplant. The input for sequencing was unstimulated CD4+ T cells sorted from spleen or lymph node cells, taken before transplant. The CDR3 sequence: CASSTWELAGGRAGELFF. The CDR3 DNA reads TGTGCCAGCAGCACCTGGGAACTAGCGGGGGGAAGGGCCGGGGAGCTGTTTTTT. Combining the CDR3 with reference TRBV7-3 and TRBJ2-2 gives the whole variable domain GAGVSQTPSNKVTEKGKYVELRCDPISGHTALYWYRQSLGQGPEFLIYFQGTGAADDSGLPNDRFFAVRPEGSVSTLKIQRTERGDSAVYLCASSTWELAGGRAGELFFGEGSRLTVL.